This T cell receptor (beta chain) was profiled in a study of cytomegalovirus exposure and HLA in healthy donors. Across the study: Most genotyped donors, around 86% of roughly 400, had Caucasian-associated genetic ancestry.

Germline lookup yields CDR1 MDHEN and CDR2 SYDVKM. CDR3 size: 17 residues. Trimming pared 5 bases from V and 1 base from J, leaving 21 bases between. A multiplex PCR was run with 60 Vbeta primers and 13 Jbeta primers. Profiled with immunoSEQ multiplex PCR; TCRdb holds only in-frame clones, not every one. The record lists more than 130,000 clones, of which the ten most abundant hold approximately 2.4%. While unrecorded immune exposures were likely, the donors were nominally healthy when sampled. A remark on this clone: Antigen specificity is unknown.

Overall study results and limits: Among donors in an Asian-associated ancestry cluster, a later analysis reportedly found fewer N-insertions than the roughly 610-donor mean.

Sequenced: PBMCs. V and J are TRBV28 and TRBJ2-7; no reliable D call. The receptor was isolated from a man in his forties or fifties in good health and CMV-seronegative. As DNA, the CDR3 is TGTGCCAGCAGTCCTATCACCATATCACAGTCGTCCTACGAGCAGTACTTC. It specifies CASSPITISQSSYEQYF.